This TCR beta chain was recovered during a study of blood T cell repertoires in COVID-19. Using immunoSEQ multiplex PCR, the repertoire was profiled, and TCRdb retains in-frame clones only, with some absent. This sample has some 200,000 clones, with 60% to 80% found just once. The CDR3 is made up of 15 amino acids. Looked up from germline, CDR1 is SEHNR and CDR2 is FQNEAQ (reference sequence). V lost 7 bases and J lost 0; bases outside the gene matches: 3. The gene calls are TRBV7-9 and TRBJ2-3, with 11 bases fitting TRBD2. The sequenced sample was peripheral blood. This TCR was sampled from a woman between 65 and 79 years old with acute or convalescent COVID-19. In DNA, the CDR3 is TGTGCCAGCACCATAGCGGGAGGGAGCACAGATACGCAGTATTTT. This codes for CASTIAGGSTDTQYF.